This TCR beta chain was identified in a study of shared clonotypes between healthy human individuals. Study-level background: Aged between 18 and 49, the donors were a couple of women and three men.

Study results and limitations: Incomplete sequencing of sorted subsets was indicated by rarefaction despite large depth. Generation probabilities of non-shared clonotypes were lower (relative to those shared by all four donors). Between a handful of donors, naive CD4 clonotypes were shared at a level of about 5%.

This clone has just a few counts. Its antigen is still unknown. The protocol was immunoSEQ multiplex PCR, while the TCRdb copy is restricted to in-frame clones and leaves out a portion. The sample yields some 680,000 clones, around four fifths seen once. The germline V gene encodes CDR1 SNHLY and CDR2 FYNNEI. This CDR3 is built from 16 residues. V lost 7 bases, J lost 2 bases, and 7 bases stayed unmatched. The chain uses TRBV2 and TRBJ2-2; TRBD2 matches at 10 bases. This TCR derives from a woman aged 25 to 39 in good health. Material for sequencing was memory CD4+ T cells sorted from blood. This sample's subset: CD45RA-negative fraction. The CDR3 sequence is CASMGLAILNTGELFF. The CDR3 DNA reads TGTGCCAGCATGGGACTAGCGATTCTTAACACCGGGGAGCTGTTTTTT.